This TCR beta chain was obtained from a study of beta chain features in type 1 diabetes. Across the whole study: Patient and healthy donor groups were alike in age, gender and cell yields.

General study findings and limits: Researchers report that Type 1 diabetes patients had moderately but significantly shorter TCRB CDR3s across all four CD4+ subsets. Over-representation of high TCR-expressing cells was a possible consequence of cDNA sequencing.

The CDR3 length is 14 residues. V was trimmed by 6 bases and J by 9 bases, leaving 18 bases between them. Germline assignment: CDR1 MDHEN and CDR2 SYDVKM. Of the isolated RNA, all was reverse transcribed, and so the sequenced material was expressed TCRB transcripts. Assay used: immunoSEQ multiplex PCR; TCRdb lists only in-frame clones, some missing. The table records around 360,000 clones, roughly 12% of them present only once. Roughly 110 mL of blood, on average, came from one heparinised draw per donor. Sorting based on CD45RO/CCR7/CD25/CD127/CD95/CD27 separated CD4+ naive, central memory, regulatory and stem cell-like memory cells. In its sample, this clone was seen a few times. No antigen is known for it.

The TCR originated in a woman in her late teens or twenties with type 1 diabetes. This rearrangement joins TRBV28 to TRBJ1-5; perhaps TRBD1 as D (5 bases). The sequencing sample was made of naive CD4+ T cells from blood. CDR3 in DNA: TGTGCCAGCAGCACCCCGGGAGGCGGGGGGCCCCAGCATTTT. Translated: CASSTPGGGGPQHF.